This TCR beta chain originates from a study of molecular identifiers for immune sequencing clone quantification. Study-wide results and limits: Detectable among about a million naive cells, according to reports, was Jurkat TCR RNA spiked in from one cell.

This CDR3 is 15 amino acids long. J lost 5 bases, V lost 6 bases, and 11 bases had no gene match. A single record per CDR3 protein comes from TCRdb applying MiXCR to the PCR reads. This table holds 70,000 to 95,000 distinct CDR3 sequences, around 20% found once. In regard to this clonotype: The antigen remains unidentified. This may be a read error, as it is one base from a much larger clone.

The rearrangement uses TRBV12-3 or TRBV12-4 and TRBJ2-7; 9 bases fit TRBD2. Sequencing was done on a sample of naive CD8+ T cells from blood, with Jurkat cell RNA spiked in. The subset: FACS-sorted CD8+CD4-CCR7+CD45RA+ naive T cells. The sequence came from a human donor in good health. Some libraries in this study had Jurkat cell RNA spiked in. The CDR3 sequence: CASRAGTSTTHEQYF. The CDR3 nucleotides are TGTGCCAGCAGGGCCGGGACTAGCACAACCCACGAGCAGTACTTC.